This T cell receptor beta chain was profiled in a study of cytotoxic CD8 clonotypes in ibrutinib-treated CLL. About the research overall: Of a cohort that held some eleven relapsed/refractory and some 14 treatment-naive patients, some 17 were IGHV unmutated. Study-wide results and caveats: Clonality (at baseline) was higher than in age-matched healthy donors and tracked circulating CD8+ T-cell counts. A rise in clonality was seen at ibrutinib response, and a fall back toward baseline was seen at progression.

A word on this clone: Its antigen is unknown.

Measured with immunoSEQ multiplex PCR; TCRdb has only the in-frame clones, and not every one. Altogether approximately 33,000 clones are present, approximately 69% being singletons, with the ten largest covering around a quarter. The CDR3 has 13 residues. Germline V gene data show CDR1 as SGHDT and CDR2 as YYEEEE. V lost 2 bases, J lost 4 bases, and 9 bases lay in between. The chain joins TRBV5-6 to TRBJ2-5; the D gene is possibly TRBD2 (5 bases). The receptor's source is a human donor with chronic lymphocytic leukemia. The material was PBMCs, obtained before ibrutinib treatment. The DNA for the CDR3 is TGTGCCAGCAGCTTTTTTGCGGGAGAGACCCAGTACTTC. It codes for CASSFFAGETQYF.